This T cell receptor (beta chain) was captured in a study of metastatic and nonmetastatic thyroid tumors. Looking at the study overall: Across peripheral blood and tumor or nodule tissue samples taken from malignant and benign thyroid patients, the repertoires were compared with one another.

Judged by abundance, this clone is large (0.1 to 1%). MiXCR was used by TCRdb to re-call the PCR reads. Among 25,000 to 30,000 clones, about 16% were seen once, and the ten largest hold approximately 3.5%. The CDR3 totals 12 residues. Germline CDR1 LGHNA, CDR2 YSLEER. V lost 0 bases and J 11 bases, leaving 7 bases between the germline ends. Every patient was untreated before thyroid surgery. The chain is built from TRBV4-3 and TRBJ1-4; D unresolved. The clonotype originates from a female donor with papillary thyroid cancer or a benign thyroid nodule (not recorded which). Some clones in this sample may be carry-over from other donors' samples. Sample: blood. This chain's CDR3 is CASSQDDGKLFF. The CDR3 region has the DNA TGCGCCAGCAGCCAAGACGACGGGAAACTGTTTTTT.